The clone carrying this T cell receptor (beta chain) was seen only a few times. This specimen belongs to a study of blood T cell repertoires in COVID-19. Study-level information: Some COVID-19 samples were acute and others convalescent; all came from the United States, Italy and Spain. In each case, the material was cDNA or gDNA derived from T cells, B-cell-depleted T cells, or PBMCs.

The germline V gene has CDR1 LGHDT and CDR2 YNNKEL (reference sequence). The CDR3 totals 14 residues. V lost 4 bases and J 2 bases, leaving 8 bases between the germline ends. In the original analysis: It was from reference gene primer amplification that nucleated cell counts were estimated. Method: immunoSEQ multiplex PCR; TCRdb's copy keeps in-frame clones and lacks some. Clone size and the V and J calls come from that table; the DNA yielded D and trimming. The repertoire holds hundreds of thousands of clones, with around 89% as singletons. The sequenced sample consisted of peripheral blood. The J gene is TRBJ2-2, the V gene TRBV3-1 (or the pseudogene TRBV3-2); no reliable D call. This sequence was found in a woman aged 40 to 50 who had recovered from COVID-19. CDR3 nucleotide sequence: TGTGCCAGCAGCCCCGGGTCCAACACCGGGGAGCTGTTTTTT. Its protein is CASSPGSNTGELFF.